The source of this T cell receptor beta chain is a study of cytomegalovirus exposure and HLA in healthy donors. Study-level results: HLA-A and HLA-B allele assignments for most subjects were reportedly predicted accurately using TCR beta sequences.

Concerning this clone: The antigen is not known.

In the PCR, 60 Vbeta and 13 Jbeta primers were used. Using immunoSEQ multiplex PCR, the repertoire was profiled, and TCRdb retains in-frame clones only, with some absent. The repertoire holds about 150,000 clones, with about 64% as singletons. What was sequenced was PBMCs. This TCR was recovered from a woman in her sixties in good health and CMV-seropositive.

Written as DNA, the CDR3 is TGTGCCAGCAGCTTTGCTAGCGGGAGTCCGAACACCGGGGAGCTGTTTTTT. It encodes CASSFASGSPNTGELFF. The genes are TRBV7-3 and TRBJ2-2, with TRBD2 matching 10 bases. After removal of 3 bases from V and 0 bases from J, the junction contained 4 bases not matched to a gene. This CDR3 is built from 17 residues. Germline loops: CDR1 SGHTA, CDR2 FQGTGA.